The rows below give T cell receptor beta chains drawn from one sample of a study of T cells after yellow fever vaccination. MiXCR was run by TCRdb on the 5' RACE reads, yielding one entry per CDR3 protein. This table has fewer than 450,000 distinct CDR3 sequences, more than 9% appearing once. Material: PBMCs, obtained on the day of the first yellow fever vaccination. The receptors were gathered from a man younger than 35 who received the YFV17D yellow fever vaccine. Both conserved end residues are part of each CDR3. Fields, in order: J gene, clone size, CDR3 length, D gene, V gene, CDR3 protein, CDR3 DNA. D genes are given only for firm matches. Rows give clone size only sometimes, using once, few, many, or a class for an expanded clone.

>TRBJ1-3|few|14|.|TRBV5-1
CASSLDSSGNTIYF
TGCGCCAGCAGCTTGGACTCTTCTGGAAACACCATATATTTT
>TRBJ2-2|many|13|.|TRBV12-3/TRBV12-4
CASSPGVSGELFF
TGTGCCAGCAGTCCGGGTGTCTCCGGGGAGCTGTTTTTT
>TRBJ2-1|few|13|.|TRBV7-9
CASSPRPDLGQFF
TGTGCCAGCAGCCCTCGACCGGATTTGGGGCAGTTCTTC
>TRBJ2-2|few|15|TRBD1|TRBV6-1
CASRKTGGATGELFF
TGTGCCAGCAGAAAGACAGGGGGGGCCACCGGGGAGCTGTTTTTT
>TRBJ2-4|.|12|.|TRBV6-2/TRBV6-3
CASSTSQNIQYF
TGTGCCAGCAGTACCAGCCAAAACATTCAGTACTTC
>TRBJ2-5|.|15|TRBD1|TRBV29-1
CSVVRTGAPDETRYF
TGCAGCGTTGTCAGGACAGGGGCCCCAGACGAGACCCGGTACTTC
>TRBJ2-5|many|15|.|TRBV7-9
CASSQGMGGKETQYF
TGTGCCAGCAGCCAAGGGATGGGCGGTAAAGAGACCCAGTACTTC
>TRBJ2-4|many|16|.|TRBV7-2
CASSLGGGLAKNIQYF
TGTGCCAGCAGCTTAGGGGGGGGGCTAGCCAAAAACATTCAGTACTTC
>TRBJ2-1|few|17|TRBD2|TRBV4-2
CASSQGLAGGAGNEQFF
TGTGCCAGCAGCCAAGGATTAGCGGGGGGGGCTGGAAATGAGCAGTTCTTC
>TRBJ2-1|once|15|.|TRBV6-5
CASSYFGSSYNEQFF
TGTGCCAGCAGTTACTTCGGGAGCTCCTACAATGAGCAGTTCTTC
>TRBJ1-1|.|13|.|TRBV12-3/TRBV12-4
CASSFAGSAEAFF
TGTGCCAGCAGTTTTGCCGGCAGCGCTGAAGCTTTCTTT
>TRBJ1-1|.|15|TRBD1|TRBV6-5
CASSPIGTGGTEAFF
TGTGCCAGCAGTCCCATCGGGACAGGGGGCACTGAAGCTTTCTTT
>TRBJ1-1|many|14|.|TRBV18
CASSPSRGGTEAFF
TGTGCCAGCTCACCTTCTAGGGGCGGGACTGAAGCTTTCTTT
>TRBJ1-6|.|15|.|TRBV4-1
CASSQESQAHSPLHF
TGCGCCAGCAGCCAAGAGTCCCAGGCCCACTCACCCCTCCACTTT
>TRBJ2-3|few|13|TRBD2|TRBV6-6
CAGTSGVADTQYF
TGTGCCGGGACTAGCGGGGTTGCAGATACGCAGTATTTT
>TRBJ2-7|.|15|.|TRBV9
CASSVSWPPTYEQYF
TGTGCCAGCAGCGTTAGCTGGCCACCAACCTACGAGCAGTACTTC
>TRBJ2-7|many|15|TRBD1|TRBV4-1
CASSQAGTGAYEQYF
TGTGCCAGCAGCCAAGCCGGGACAGGGGCCTACGAGCAGTACTTC
>TRBJ2-3|few|13|.|TRBV19
CATALSPSDTQYF
TGTGCCACCGCCCTTTCACCCTCCGATACGCAGTATTTT
>TRBJ2-2|.|16|.|TRBV19
CASMRGRDSNTGELFF
TGTGCCAGCATGCGGGGTAGGGACAGTAACACCGGGGAGCTGTTTTTT
>TRBJ1-5|.|15|.|TRBV6-2/TRBV6-3
CASSRRQALGQPQHF
TGTGCCAGCAGCAGGCGGCAGGCCCTCGGTCAGCCCCAGCATTTT
>TRBJ2-5|.|15|TRBD1|TRBV6-5
CASSYLQGAGETQYF
TGTGCCAGCAGTTACTTACAGGGGGCAGGGGAGACCCAGTACTTC
>TRBJ2-4|.|16|.|TRBV4-1
CASSPGHQGYEGIQYF
TGCGCCAGCAGCCCTGGACACCAGGGATATGAAGGCATTCAGTACTTC
>TRBJ2-5|.|15|TRBD2|TRBV7-2
CASSLERGGAETQYF
TGTGCCAGCAGCCTCGAGCGGGGGGGCGCGGAGACCCAGTACTTC
>TRBJ2-3|.|14|.|TRBV4-3
CASRRGGGTDTQYF
TGCGCCAGCAGGAGGGGGGGCGGCACAGATACGCAGTATTTT
>TRBJ2-3|few|15|TRBD1|TRBV24-1
CATSDPRQGGDTQYF
TGTGCCACCAGTGACCCTCGACAGGGTGGGGATACGCAGTATTTT
>TRBJ2-1|.|13|TRBD2|TRBV19
CASSMPGGSEQFF
TGTGCCAGTAGTATGCCGGGGGGAAGTGAGCAGTTCTTC
>TRBJ1-1|.|13|TRBD1|TRBV4-1
CASSQTQGTEAFF
TGCGCCAGCAGCCAAACACAGGGGACTGAAGCTTTCTTT
>TRBJ1-4|few|16|.|TRBV12-3/TRBV12-4
CASSPLAAAINEKLFF
TGTGCCAGCAGCCCTTTGGCGGCAGCGATTAATGAAAAACTGTTTTTT
>TRBJ2-5|few|14|.|TRBV4-1
CASSQEGGEETQYF
TGCGCCAGCAGCCAAGAGGGTGGGGAAGAGACCCAGTACTTC
>TRBJ2-5|.|15|.|TRBV28
CASSLAVAREETQYF
TGTGCCAGCAGTTTAGCGGTAGCTCGCGAAGAGACCCAGTACTTC
>TRBJ2-3|.|13|.|TRBV7-2
CASSLSRSDTQYF
TGTGCCAGCAGCCTTAGCCGTTCGGATACGCAGTATTTT
>TRBJ2-1|many|17|.|TRBV4-1
CASSQVPFGGVNNEQFF
TGCGCCAGCAGCCAAGTCCCGTTTGGCGGGGTAAACAATGAGCAGTTCTTC
>TRBJ2-1|few|16|TRBD1|TRBV6-1
CASTRDRGHLYNEQFF
TGTGCCAGCACCAGGGACAGGGGGCATCTCTACAATGAGCAGTTCTTC
>TRBJ2-2|.|14|.|TRBV12-5
CASGSLTSTGELFF
TGTGCTAGTGGCTCCTTGACCAGCACCGGGGAGCTGTTTTTT
>TRBJ2-7|few|15|.|TRBV11-2
CASSLVRGGGYEQYF
TGTGCCAGCAGCTTAGTGAGGGGGGGCGGGTACGAGCAGTACTTC
>TRBJ1-2|.|12|.|TRBV4-3
CASSQDLGDYTF
TGCGCCAGCAGCCAAGATCTGGGAGACTACACCTTC
>TRBJ1-1|few|15|TRBD1|TRBV7-2
CASSADRVPNTEAFF
TGTGCCAGCAGCGCAGACAGGGTTCCCAACACTGAAGCTTTCTTT
>TRBJ2-7|.|14|.|TRBV6-5
CASSYSREVGEQYF
TGTGCCAGCAGTTACTCGAGGGAGGTCGGGGAGCAGTACTTC
>TRBJ2-7|many|11|.|TRBV20-1
CSSGTAGEQYF
TGCAGTTCCGGGACCGCGGGCGAGCAGTACTTC
>TRBJ2-1|.|14|.|TRBV4-1
CASSQDRDRNEQFF
TGCGCCAGCAGCCAAGATCGGGACCGAAATGAGCAGTTCTTC
>TRBJ2-1|once|13|.|TRBV6-2/TRBV6-3
CASSYEGYNEQFF
TGTGCCAGCAGTTACGAGGGCTACAATGAGCAGTTCTTC
>TRBJ1-3|many|15|TRBD1|TRBV7-3
CASSEQGASGNTIYF
TGTGCCAGCAGCGAACAGGGGGCCTCTGGAAACACCATATATTTT
>TRBJ1-1|few|15|.|TRBV7-2
CASSQGPGSYTEAFF
TGTGCCAGCAGCCAAGGACCCGGGTCGTACACTGAAGCTTTCTTT